A single sample gave rise to the 25 T cell receptor beta chains below, sequenced in a study of T cells after yellow fever vaccination (dated by TCRdb to about 2019). Preparation of the library involved 5' RACE. The listed sequencing device is Illumina HiSeq 2500. TCRdb itself trimmed the public reads at Q25 with fastp, ran MiXCR and retained productive beta chains. Merged by CDR3 protein, the rows form single entries marked with the most common genes and DNA. This sample lists some 350,000 distinct CDR3 sequences; around 10% were detected once. The leading ten clones occupy more than 15% of the sample. In the paper's terms, the treatment or condition label means: live attenuated yellow fever vaccine strain. The sequences come from PBMCs, collected on the day of the first yellow fever vaccination. The receptors stem from a man younger than 30 who received the YFV17D yellow fever vaccine.

There are a few counts of this clonotype. This chain uses TRBV4-3 with TRBJ1-1; D gene ambiguous. V was trimmed by 1 base and J by 3 bases, leaving 9 bases between them. The germline gives CDR1 LGHNA, CDR2 YSLEER. This CDR3 region has 14 residues. The CDR3 DNA follows: TGCGCCAGCAGCCAAGCAACGGGCCACACTGAAGCTTTCTTT. This encodes CASSQATGHTEAFF.

This clonotype was seen a handful of times. The J gene is TRBJ2-5, the V gene TRBV27; D might be TRBD1 or TRBD2, each matching 5 bases. The V and J ends lost 2 bases and 5 bases respectively, with 12 bases between them. Germline CDR1 and CDR2: MNHEY and SMNVEV (reference sequence). CDR3 length equals 14 residues. CDR3 residues: CASSLQGSGETQYF. The DNA for the CDR3 is TGTGCCAGCAGTTTACAGGGCTCGGGGGAGACCCAGTACTTC.

This clonotype has only a few counts. V and J are TRBV2 and TRBJ2-3; 7 bases map to TRBD1. CDR1 is SNHLY, CDR2 FYNNEI, per germline. CDR3 length: 13 amino acids. J lost 5 bases, V lost 8 bases, and 7 bases had no gene match. CDR3: CASEGGRVDTQYF. CDR3 in DNA: TGTGCCAGCGAAGGGGGCCGAGTAGATACGCAGTATTTT.

The chain joins TRBV4-3 to TRBJ2-2; D might be TRBD2 (5 bases). Deletions cut 0 bases from V and 4 bases from J, with 15 bases between. From germline, CDR1 is LGHNA and CDR2 YSLEER. The CDR3 is 17 residues long. The CDR3 reads CASSQDPGSAGTGELFF. Written as DNA, the CDR3 is TGCGCCAGCAGCCAAGATCCAGGATCTGCGGGCACCGGGGAGCTGTTTTTT.

This clonotype was seen more than once but under ten times. The rearrangement joins TRBV7-9 to TRBJ2-2; perhaps TRBD1 as D (6 bases). CDR1 and CDR2 from the germline V gene are SEHNR and FQNEAQ (reference sequence). The CDR3 covers 16 residues. V was pared by 3 bases and J by 4 bases, with 15 bases between. The CDR3 DNA reads TGTGCCAGCAGCTTCACAGGGAGTATGCGCACCGGGGAGCTGTTTTTT. The encoded protein is CASSFTGSMRTGELFF.

This clonotype was seen many times. The genes are TRBV20-1 and TRBJ2-5; D perhaps matches TRBD1 (6 bases). CDR3 length equals 14 residues. Germline CDR1 is DFQATT and CDR2 is SNEGSKA (reference sequence). V dropped 2 bases and J dropped 1 base, with 11 bases sitting between them. CDR3: CSARSGAPQETQYF. CDR3 in DNA: TGCAGTGCTAGATCAGGGGCCCCCCAAGAGACCCAGTACTTC.

Only a few counts were recorded for this clonotype. This chain links TRBV20-1 with TRBJ2-5; D might be TRBD2 (5 bases). Trimming removed 3 bases at V and 7 bases at J, with 15 bases between. Germline V gene sequence: CDR1 DFQATT, CDR2 SNEGSKA (reference sequence). The CDR3 is 13 residues long. CDR3 DNA sequence: TGCAGTGCTAGGTTAGCGTTGGCGGGGACCCAGTACTTC. As protein: CSARLALAGTQYF.

J is TRBJ2-2 and V is TRBV19, with TRBD1 identical over 9 bases. This CDR3 is 14 amino acids long. Germline loops: CDR1 LNHDA, CDR2 SQIVND (reference sequence). V lost 11 bases and J lost 4; bases outside the gene matches: 8. In DNA form, the CDR3 reads TGTGCCGCCCGAAAGACAGGGGGCACCGGGGAGCTGTTTTTT. It translates to CAARKTGGTGELFF.

The CDR3 DNA reads as TGTGCCAGCAGTTACCCGGGACAGGGCAGCACTGAAGCTTTCTTT. It codes for CASSYPGQGSTEAFF. The rearrangement links TRBV6-5 to TRBJ1-1; the match to TRBD1 covers 9 bases. The CDR3 totals 15 residues. Trimming removed 2 bases from V and 4 bases from J; junction bases left unmatched: 5. Germline loops: CDR1 MNHEY, CDR2 SVGAGI.

V gene TRBV5-1 combines with J gene TRBJ2-7, with D unresolved. CDR1 SGHRS and CDR2 YFSETQ come from the germline V gene. This CDR3 is built from 14 residues. Trimming took 0 bases from V and 2 from J, leaving 9 bases between them. The CDR3 coding sequence is TGCGCCAGCAGCTTGGCCCCCCCGACCTACGAGCAGTACTTC. The encoded protein is CASSLAPPTYEQYF.

This rearrangement joins TRBV5-8 to TRBJ2-1; the D gene is possibly TRBD2 (7 bases). Germline V gives CDR1 SGHTS, CDR2 YDEGEE. The CDR3 covers 17 residues. The V and J ends lost 1 base and 0 bases respectively, with 14 bases between them. CDR3 in DNA: TGTGCCAGCAGCTTGTTGGGCGGGGGCAGCTCCTACAATGAGCAGTTCTTC. Residues: CASSLLGGGSSYNEQFF.

This clonotype came up many times. V is TRBV20-1 and J is TRBJ2-3, with 11 bases lining up with TRBD2. V lost 1 base and J lost 5; bases outside the gene matches: 5. The CDR3 spans 15 residues. Germline-derived CDR1 and CDR2 are DFQATT and SNEGSKA (reference sequence). The CDR3 DNA is TGCAGTGCTAGAGTAGCGGGGGGGCTGGTAGATACGCAGTATTTT. Encoded protein: CSARVAGGLVDTQYF.

The chain carries TRBV11-2 and TRBJ2-7; 8 bases map to TRBD2. Germline CDR1 and CDR2: SGHAT and FQNNGV. This CDR3 has 16 amino acids. The J segment lost 6 bases and the V segment lost 1 base, leaving 11 bases of the junction unmatched. The CDR3 sequence is CASSLGGTRGGGEQYF. DNA of the CDR3: TGTGCCAGCAGCTTAGGAGGGACTAGAGGCGGGGGCGAGCAGTACTTC.

The chain is built from TRBV6-2 or TRBV6-3 and TRBJ1-6; possible D gene TRBD1, 5 bases. CDR3 length: 13 residues. Germline CDR1 is MNHEY and CDR2 is SVGEGT. With 3 bases removed from V and 10 bases from J, the gap between germline ends came to 10 bases. The CDR3 reads CASSYLRDSPLHF. CDR3 bases: TGTGCCAGCAGTTATCTAAGGGACTCACCCCTCCACTTT.

This clonotype showed up just a few times. This chain uses TRBV7-9 with TRBJ1-1, with D tentatively TRBD1 (5 bases). The CDR3 is made up of 11 amino acids. Germline loops: CDR1 SEHNR, CDR2 FQNEAQ (reference sequence). V lost 8 bases to trimming and J lost 12 bases, with 16 bases between them. CDR3 sequence reads: CASAGPWQTFF. CDR3 bases: TGTGCCAGCGCGGGACCCTGGCAAACTTTCTTT.

Comments on this clonotype: This is likely a read error, given that the CDR3 carries no conserved phenylalanine or tryptophan at its end. The genes are TRBV10-3 and TRBJ2-5; D is perhaps TRBD2 (6 bases). Germline CDR1 ENHRY, CDR2 SYGVKD. This CDR3 is built from 12 residues. Trimming cost V 10 bases and J 5 bases, with 14 bases left between them. CDR3 nucleotide sequence: TGTGCCACTTCGTGGAGGGATGAGACCCAGTACTAC. Protein product: CATSWRDETQYY.

This clonotype appeared a few times. V usage is TRBV18 and J usage is TRBJ1-1; D gene unclear. Per the germline V gene, CDR1 is KGHSH and CDR2 is LQKENI. The CDR3 sequence is 15 residues long. V lost 2 bases and J 0 bases, leaving 10 bases between the germline ends. The CDR3 sequence is CASSPLRGMNTEAFF. In DNA, the CDR3 is TGTGCCAGCTCACCATTGAGAGGCATGAACACTGAAGCTTTCTTT.

This chain joins TRBV7-2 and TRBJ2-3; D is undetermined. Looked up from germline, CDR1 is SGHTA and CDR2 is FQGNSA. V gave up 7 bases and J gave up 0 bases, with 11 bases separating them. The CDR3 spans 14 residues. The CDR3 reads CASITTSSTDTQYF. DNA for the CDR3: TGTGCCAGCATCACTACCTCTAGCACAGATACGCAGTATTTT. The complete variable domain, with remaining parts taken from reference TRBV7-2 and TRBJ2-3, reads GAGVSQSPSNKVTEKGKDVELRCDPISGHTALYWYRQSLGQGLEFLIYFQGNSAPDKSGLPSDRFSAERTGGSVSTLTIQRTQQEDSAVYLCASITTSSTDTQYFGPGTRLTVL.

A few counts support this clonotype. V usage is TRBV12-3 or TRBV12-4 and J usage is TRBJ2-3; tentatively, D is TRBD1 or TRBD2 (6 bases each). V dropped 8 bases and J dropped 0 bases, with 12 bases sitting between them. The CDR3 is 14 amino acids. In DNA form, the CDR3 reads TGTGCCAGCGAGGGGGGATTAAGCACAGATACGCAGTATTTT. Translating it yields CASEGGLSTDTQYF.

The table lists this clonotype with a few counts. The chain has TRBV28 and TRBJ1-5; 10 bases fit TRBD1. The length of the CDR3 is 14 residues. The J segment lost 4 bases and the V segment lost 7 bases, leaving 4 bases of the junction unmatched. Germline CDR1 reads MDHEN; CDR2 reads SYDVKM. The CDR3 loop is CASTPGQGNQPQHF. Here the CDR3 DNA reads TGTGCCAGCACCCCGGGACAGGGGAATCAGCCCCAGCATTTT.

In its sample, this clonotype was seen a few times. V gene TRBV29-1 combines with J gene TRBJ1-2, with TRBD1 matching over 8 bases. CDR1 and CDR2 (germline): SQVTM, ANQGSEA. J was trimmed by 2 bases and V by 6 bases; bases with no gene match: 8. This CDR3 is 14 amino acids long. CDR3 sequence reads: CSVDKTGGNYGYTF. Here the CDR3 DNA reads TGCAGCGTGGATAAAACAGGGGGAAACTATGGCTACACCTTC.

V and J are TRBV6-5 and TRBJ2-7; possible D gene TRBD1, 5 bases. The V end lost 0 bases, the J end lost 6 bases, and 12 bases lay between the germline ends. This CDR3 is built from 14 residues. Germline V gene lookup returns CDR1 MNHEY and CDR2 SVGAGI. CDR3 protein: CASSYSQGPGEQYV. The CDR3 DNA reads TGTGCCAGCAGTTACTCTCAGGGCCCGGGCGAGCAGTACGTC.

J is TRBJ2-4 and V is TRBV7-8; 10 bases align to TRBD1. The CDR3 runs to 18 residues. Germline CDR1 is SGHVS and CDR2 is FQNEAQ. Germline trimming cut 2 bases from V and 1 base from J; bases unmatched to any gene: 8. CDR3 sequence: CASSLYPRQGAAKNIQYF. The CDR3 region has the DNA TGTGCCAGCAGCTTATATCCCCGACAGGGGGCTGCCAAAAACATTCAGTACTTC.

This clonotype showed up many times. The chain joins TRBV5-5 to TRBJ2-6; perhaps TRBD1 as D (5 bases). The CDR3 has 16 residues. Trimming took off 1 base at V and 2 bases at J, with 10 bases between the two ends. Germline V gives CDR1 SGHKS, CDR2 YYEKEE (reference sequence). DNA for the CDR3: TGTGCCAGCAGCTTGCAAGGGGCTGCTGGGGCCAACGTCCTGACTTTC. This encodes CASSLQGAAGANVLTF.

V and J are TRBV18 and TRBJ1-1; D is ambiguous. The CDR3 is made up of 15 amino acids. V was shortened by 3 bases and J by 1 base, with 12 bases between the two germline ends. In germline, CDR1 is KGHSH, CDR2 LQKENI. CDR3 residues: CASSPTASANTEAFF. The CDR3 DNA reads as TGTGCCAGCTCACCTACGGCGTCGGCGAACACTGAAGCTTTCTTT.